This TCR beta chain derives from a study of radiotherapy plus CTLA-4 blockade in lung cancer. Study summary: Among all patients, roughly 17% showed objective responses, while 30% to 35% had disease control. Study-wide points: Tumor-derived TCR clones expanded in blood after radiotherapy plus ipilimumab. Early blood T cell clone changes and increased post-radiation serum interferon-beta were reportedly the strongest response predictors.

A word on this clone: Its specificity is not known.

With ipilimumab providing CTLA-4 blockade, focal radiation was administered to patients who had chemo-refractory metastatic non-small-cell lung cancer. CDR1 SQVTM and CDR2 ANQGSEA come from the germline V gene. There are 13 residues in the CDR3. V lost 3 bases, J lost 3 bases, and 3 bases stayed unmatched. TCRdb's table, derived via immunoSEQ multiplex PCR, lists solely in-frame clones and lacks some. Of approximately 25,000 clones listed, 77% are singletons. The sequencing here drew on peripheral blood, taken from a patient treated with radiotherapy plus ipilimumab. The rearrangement uses TRBV29-1 and TRBJ1-2; TRBD1 matches 8 bases. The source of this sequence is a human donor with non-small cell lung cancer that progressed on radiotherapy plus ipilimumab. CDR3 sequence reads: CSVDYRGDYGYTF. The CDR3 region has the DNA TGCAGCGTTGATTACAGGGGGGACTATGGCTACACCTTC.